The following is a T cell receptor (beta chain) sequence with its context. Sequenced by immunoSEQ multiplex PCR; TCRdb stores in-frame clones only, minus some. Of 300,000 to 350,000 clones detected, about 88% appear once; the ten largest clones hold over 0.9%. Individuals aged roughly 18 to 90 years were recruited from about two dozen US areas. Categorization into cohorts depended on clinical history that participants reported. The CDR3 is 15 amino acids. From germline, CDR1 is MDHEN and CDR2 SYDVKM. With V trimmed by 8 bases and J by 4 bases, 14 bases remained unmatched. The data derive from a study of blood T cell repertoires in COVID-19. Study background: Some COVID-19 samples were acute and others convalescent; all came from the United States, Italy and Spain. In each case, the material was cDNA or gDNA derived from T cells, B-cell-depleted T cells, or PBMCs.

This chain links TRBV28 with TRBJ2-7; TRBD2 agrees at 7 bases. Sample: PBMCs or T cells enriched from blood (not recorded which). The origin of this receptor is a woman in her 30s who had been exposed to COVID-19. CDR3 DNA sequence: TGTGCCAGCGACCCAAGGGAGGGCAGGGAGTACGAGCAGTACTTC. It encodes CASDPREGREYEQYF. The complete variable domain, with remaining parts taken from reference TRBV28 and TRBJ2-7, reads DVKVTQSSRYLVKRTGEKVFLECVQDMDHENMFWYRQDPGLGLRLIYFSYDVKMKEKGDIPEGYSVSREKKERFSLILESASTNQTSMYLCASDPREGREYEQYFGPGTRLTVT.